The next 16 T cell receptor beta chains were all read from a single sample in a study of siplizumab effects on memory and regulatory T cells. Profiled with immunoSEQ multiplex PCR; TCRdb holds only in-frame clones, not every one. This table has approximately 68,000 clones, about 90% appearing once. Source material: CD8+ T cells sorted from blood. All receptors derive from a human donor in good health.

The rearrangement uses TRBV11-1 and TRBJ1-1; 8 nucleotides align to TRBD1. Trimming at V came to 5 bases and at J to 0 bases, leaving 11 bases not matched to a gene. There are 17 residues in the CDR3. Germline assignment: CDR1 SGHAT and CDR2 FQDESV (reference sequence). The CDR3 reads CASSPQDRVLMNTEAFF. CDR3 DNA sequence: TGTGCCAGCAGCCCACAGGACAGGGTATTAATGAACACTGAAGCTTTCTTT.

The CDR3 bases are TGTGCCAGCAGCATGGGGGGCTACGAGCAGTACTTC. Its protein is CASSMGGYEQYF. This chain uses TRBV5-4 with TRBJ2-7; D might be TRBD2 (6 bases). Trimming left V 4 bases short and J 3 bases short, with 8 bases between. This CDR3 comprises 12 residues. Germline CDR1 reads SGHNT; CDR2 reads YYREEE (reference sequence).

This sequence joins TRBV21-1 and TRBJ2-7. TRBV21-1 is a pseudogene. The CDR3 spans 13 residues. The CDR3 DNA sequence: TGTGCCAGGCCGGGGAGGGGGCGGCACGAGCAGTACTTC. Its translation is CARPGRGRHEQYF.

The chain carries TRBV29-1 and TRBJ1-4; D gene unclear. Trimming took off 0 bases at V and 0 bases at J, with 8 bases between the two ends. This CDR3 region has 15 residues. Germline CDR1 reads SQVTM; CDR2 reads ANQGSEA. DNA for the CDR3: TGCAGCGTTGAAGATGCGGTCGCAACTAATGAAAAACTGTTTTTT. This codes for CSVEDAVATNEKLFF.

This clone has a single count. V and J are TRBV5-4 and TRBJ2-3, with TRBD2 matching 9 bases. The CDR3 has 18 amino acids. Germline CDR1 reads SGHNT; CDR2 reads YYREEE (reference sequence). The V gene end was trimmed by 0 bases and the J gene end by 3 bases; junction bases not matched to a gene: 11. The CDR3 reads CASSLDGKRGATTDTQYF. The DNA for the CDR3 is TGTGCCAGCAGCTTGGACGGAAAGCGGGGGGCAACGACAGATACGCAGTATTTT.

The V gene is TRBV13, the J gene TRBJ2-5; TRBD1 aligns across 7 bases. This CDR3 contains 14 residues. Trimming cost V 5 bases and J 5 bases; bases outside gene matches: 8. Germline lookup yields CDR1 PRHDT and CDR2 FYEKMQ (reference sequence). The CDR3 DNA reads as TGTGCCAGCAGCCCCAGACAGGGCCTCGAGACCCAGTACTTC. Its protein is CASSPRQGLETQYF.

This chain links TRBV11-2 with TRBJ2-1; 7 bases line up with TRBD2. Per the germline V gene, CDR1 is SGHAT and CDR2 is FQNNGV. J was trimmed by 2 bases and V by 5 bases; bases with no gene match: 9. The CDR3 runs to 16 residues. The CDR3 reads CASSAGLGGPYNEQFF. CDR3 in DNA: TGTGCCAGCAGCGCCGGACTAGGAGGCCCCTACAATGAGCAGTTCTTC.

CDR3: CAISPSVSEQFF. The CDR3 DNA reads as TGTGCCATCAGCCCGAGTGTTTCTGAGCAGTTCTTC. The chain is built from TRBV10-3 and TRBJ2-1, with unresolved D. The CDR3 totals 12 residues. Trimming stripped 6 bases from V and 9 bases from J, with 12 bases between. Germline CDR1 is ENHRY and CDR2 is SYGVKD.

V gene TRBV4-2 combines with J gene TRBJ1-4; no clear D. This CDR3 contains 12 residues. Germline V gives CDR1 LGHNA, CDR2 YNFKEQ. V was cut by 3 bases and J by 9 bases, with 8 bases left in between. Written as DNA, the CDR3 is TGTGCCAGCAGCCAGGGCTCGCAAAAACTGTTTTTT. Its protein product is CASSQGSQKLFF.

The count of this clone is one. This chain connects TRBV28 to TRBJ1-1; 8 bases map to TRBD1. Germline lookup yields CDR1 MDHEN and CDR2 SYDVKM. Trimming took 5 bases from V and 1 from J; bases not matched to a gene: 3. This CDR3 comprises 14 residues. In nucleotides, the CDR3 is TGTGCCAGCAGTCCCGGGACAGGGAACACTGAAGCTTTCTTT. Protein: CASSPGTGNTEAFF.

This chain connects TRBV4-1 to TRBJ1-1; a weak D match, TRBD1 (5 bases). Trimming removed 0 bases from V and 10 bases from J, with 30 bases in between. This CDR3 has 19 amino acids. Germline CDR1 MGHRA, CDR2 YSYEKL. As DNA, the CDR3 is TGCGCCAGCAGCCAAGAAGTAATCGAAGGAACGGGGCGAAGTATAGGAGCTTTCTTT. Protein sequence: CASSQEVIEGTGRSIGAFF.

The rearrangement uses TRBV2 and TRBJ2-5; TRBD1 agrees at 8 bases. The germline gives CDR1 SNHLY, CDR2 FYNNEI. V was clipped by 6 bases and J by 2 bases; unmatched bases: 8. CDR3 length equals 15 residues. The CDR3: CASRAGTGVQETQYF. DNA for the CDR3: TGTGCCAGCAGAGCCGGGACAGGAGTTCAAGAGACCCAGTACTTC.

J is TRBJ1-5 and V is TRBV11-2; no reliable D call. Deletions cut 1 base from V and 0 bases from J, with 7 bases between. This CDR3 spans 15 amino acids. Germline V gene lookup returns CDR1 SGHAT and CDR2 FQNNGV. The CDR3 coding sequence is TGTGCCAGCAGCTTAGGGGAGAATAGCAATCAGCCCCAGCATTTT. It encodes CASSLGENSNQPQHF.

This clone came up a few times. The chain is built from TRBV2 and TRBJ2-5; perhaps TRBD2 as D (6 bases). CDR1 is SNHLY and CDR2 is FYNNEI in the germline V gene. This CDR3 contains 13 residues. Deletions cut 9 bases from V and 5 bases from J, with 16 bases between. In nucleotides, the CDR3 is TGTGCCAGACGTCCGGAGGGTGGTGAGACCCAGTACTTC. Translated, it gives CARRPEGGETQYF.

The rearrangement links TRBV7-6 to TRBJ1-1; D unclear. Between the trimmed V and J ends, which lost 6 bases and 1 base, there was a span of 9 bases. The CDR3 extends over 13 amino acids. CDR1 and CDR2 (germline): SGHVS, FNYEAQ. DNA of the CDR3: TGTGCCAGCAGGTCCCCATCGAACACTGAAGCTTTCTTT. This sequence encodes CASRSPSNTEAFF.

The chain is built from TRBV4-2 and TRBJ2-7, with TRBD2 matching 11 bases. The junction had 11 bases not matched to a gene; V was cut back by 3 bases and J by 4 bases. This CDR3 is 17 amino acids long. From germline, CDR1 is LGHNA and CDR2 YNFKEQ. The CDR3 loop reads CASSQEAPGLAAYEQYF. As DNA, the CDR3 is TGTGCCAGCAGCCAGGAAGCCCCGGGACTAGCGGCGTACGAGCAGTACTTC.